The sequence of this TCR beta chain was determined in a study of T cells after yellow fever vaccination. The CDR3 is made up of 15 amino acids. The germline V gene has CDR1 DFQATT and CDR2 SNEGSKA (reference sequence). The junction had 9 bases not matched to a gene; V was cut back by 3 bases and J by 5 bases. Production of TCR cDNA was by 5'RACE template switching, which also added a universal primer site and UMIs. TCRdb redid the calling of the 5' RACE reads with MiXCR, one entry per CDR3 protein. The repertoire holds some 260,000 distinct CDR3 sequences, with approximately 5.2% as singletons. This specimen was CD4+ T cells sorted from PBMCs, taken on the day of the yellow fever booster vaccination. The TCR originated in a man aged 18 to 30 who received the YFV17D yellow fever vaccine. The V call is TRBV20-1, the J call TRBJ1-5; 8 positions agree with TRBD1. CDR3 in amino acids: CSASPGTGGYQPQHF. DNA for the CDR3: TGCAGTGCTAGTCCCGGGACAGGAGGATATCAGCCCCAGCATTTT.